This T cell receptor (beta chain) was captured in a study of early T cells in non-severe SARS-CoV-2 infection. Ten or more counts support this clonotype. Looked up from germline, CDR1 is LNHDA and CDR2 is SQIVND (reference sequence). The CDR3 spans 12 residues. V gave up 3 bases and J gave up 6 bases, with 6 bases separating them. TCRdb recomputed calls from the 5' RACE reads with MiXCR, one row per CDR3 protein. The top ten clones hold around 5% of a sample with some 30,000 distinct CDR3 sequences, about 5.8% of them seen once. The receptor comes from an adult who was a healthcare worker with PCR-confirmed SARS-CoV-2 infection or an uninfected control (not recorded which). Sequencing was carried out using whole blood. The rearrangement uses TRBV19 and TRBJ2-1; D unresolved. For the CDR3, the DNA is TGTGCCAGTAGTATGGGAACCAATGAGCAGTTCTTC. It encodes CASSMGTNEQFF.